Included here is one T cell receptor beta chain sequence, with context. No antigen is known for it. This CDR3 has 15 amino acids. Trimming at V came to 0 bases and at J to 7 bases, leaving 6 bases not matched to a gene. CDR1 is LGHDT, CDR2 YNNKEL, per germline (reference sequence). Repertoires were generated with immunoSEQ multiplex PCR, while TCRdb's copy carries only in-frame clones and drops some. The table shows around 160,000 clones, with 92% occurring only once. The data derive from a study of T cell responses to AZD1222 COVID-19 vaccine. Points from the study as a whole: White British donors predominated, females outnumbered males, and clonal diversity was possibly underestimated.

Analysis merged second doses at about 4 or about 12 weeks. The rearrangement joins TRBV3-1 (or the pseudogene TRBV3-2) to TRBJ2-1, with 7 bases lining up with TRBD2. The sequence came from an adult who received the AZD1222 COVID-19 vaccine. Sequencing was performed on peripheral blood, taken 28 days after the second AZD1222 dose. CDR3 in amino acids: CASSQDLLAANEQFF. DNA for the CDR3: TGTGCCAGCAGCCAAGATCTCCTAGCGGCTAATGAGCAGTTCTTC.